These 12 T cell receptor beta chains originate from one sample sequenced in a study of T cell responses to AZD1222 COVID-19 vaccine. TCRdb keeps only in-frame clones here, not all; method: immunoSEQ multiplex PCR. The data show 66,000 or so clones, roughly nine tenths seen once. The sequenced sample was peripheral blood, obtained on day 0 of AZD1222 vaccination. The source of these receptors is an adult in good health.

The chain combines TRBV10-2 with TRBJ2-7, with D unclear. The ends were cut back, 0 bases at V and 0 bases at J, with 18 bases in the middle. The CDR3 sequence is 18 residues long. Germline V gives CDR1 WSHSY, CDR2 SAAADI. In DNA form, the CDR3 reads TGCGCCAGCAGTGAGTCGACCTATCGAACACCCAGCTCCTACGAGCAGTACTTC. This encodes CASSESTYRTPSSYEQYF.

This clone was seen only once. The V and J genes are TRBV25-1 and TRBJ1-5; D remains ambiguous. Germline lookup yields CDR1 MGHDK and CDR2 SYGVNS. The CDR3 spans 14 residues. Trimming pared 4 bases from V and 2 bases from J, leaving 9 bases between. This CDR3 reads CASSAEGRNQPQHF. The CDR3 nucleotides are TGTGCCAGCAGTGCCGAAGGACGCAATCAGCCCCAGCATTTT.

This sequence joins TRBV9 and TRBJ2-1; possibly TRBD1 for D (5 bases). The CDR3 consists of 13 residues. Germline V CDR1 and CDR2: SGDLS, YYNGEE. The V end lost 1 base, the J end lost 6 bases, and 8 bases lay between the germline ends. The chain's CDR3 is CASSVSGINEQFF. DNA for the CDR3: TGTGCCAGCAGCGTATCAGGGATCAATGAGCAGTTCTTC.

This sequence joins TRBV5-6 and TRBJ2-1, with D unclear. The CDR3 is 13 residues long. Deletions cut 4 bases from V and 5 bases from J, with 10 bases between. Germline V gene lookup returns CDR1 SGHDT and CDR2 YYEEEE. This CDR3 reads CASSLRRDNEQFF. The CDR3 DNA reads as TGTGCCAGCAGCCTCAGACGTGACAATGAGCAGTTCTTC.

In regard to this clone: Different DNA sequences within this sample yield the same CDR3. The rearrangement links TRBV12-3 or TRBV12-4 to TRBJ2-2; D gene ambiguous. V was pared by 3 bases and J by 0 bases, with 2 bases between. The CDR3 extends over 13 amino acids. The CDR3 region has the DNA TGTGCCAGCAGTTTGGCGAACACCGGGGAGCTGTTTTTT. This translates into CASSLANTGELFF.

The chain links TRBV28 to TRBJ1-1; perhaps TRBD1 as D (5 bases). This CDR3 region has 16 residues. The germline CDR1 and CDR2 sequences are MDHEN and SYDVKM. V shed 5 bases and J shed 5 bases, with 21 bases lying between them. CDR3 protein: CASSLPTLAGGTEAFF. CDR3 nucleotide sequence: TGTGCCAGCAGTCTACCTACCTTAGCCGGGGGGACTGAAGCTTTCTTT.

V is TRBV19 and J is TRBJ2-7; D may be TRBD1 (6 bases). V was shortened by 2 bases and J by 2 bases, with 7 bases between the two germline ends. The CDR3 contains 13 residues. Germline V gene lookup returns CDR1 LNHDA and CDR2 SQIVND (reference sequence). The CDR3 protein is CASSISGAYEQYF. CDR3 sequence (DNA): TGTGCCAGTAGTATATCAGGGGCCTACGAGCAGTACTTC.

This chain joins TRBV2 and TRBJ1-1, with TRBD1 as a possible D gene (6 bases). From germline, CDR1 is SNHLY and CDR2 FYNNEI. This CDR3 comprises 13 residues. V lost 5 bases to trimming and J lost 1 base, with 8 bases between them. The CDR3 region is CASSSGENTEAFF. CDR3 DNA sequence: TGTGCCAGCAGTTCAGGGGAGAACACTGAAGCTTTCTTT.

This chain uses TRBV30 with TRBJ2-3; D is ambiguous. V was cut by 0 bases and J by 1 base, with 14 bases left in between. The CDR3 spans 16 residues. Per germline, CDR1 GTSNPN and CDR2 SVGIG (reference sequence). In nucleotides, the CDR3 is TGTGCCTGGAGTGTATGGCAGGCTGGGGGCACAGATACGCAGTATTTT. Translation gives CAWSVWQAGGTDTQYF.

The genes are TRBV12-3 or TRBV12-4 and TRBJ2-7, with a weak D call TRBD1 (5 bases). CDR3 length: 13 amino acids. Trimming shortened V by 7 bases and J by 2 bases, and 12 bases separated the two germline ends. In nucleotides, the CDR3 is TGTGCCAGCACCCTAGTAGGGGCCTACGAGCAGTACTTC. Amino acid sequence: CASTLVGAYEQYF.

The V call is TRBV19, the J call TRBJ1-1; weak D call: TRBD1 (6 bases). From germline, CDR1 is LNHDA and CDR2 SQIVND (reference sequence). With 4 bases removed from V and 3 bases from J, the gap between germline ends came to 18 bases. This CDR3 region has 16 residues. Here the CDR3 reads CASSKLQGPGDTEAFF. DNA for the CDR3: TGTGCCAGTAGTAAACTACAGGGACCCGGGGACACTGAAGCTTTCTTT.

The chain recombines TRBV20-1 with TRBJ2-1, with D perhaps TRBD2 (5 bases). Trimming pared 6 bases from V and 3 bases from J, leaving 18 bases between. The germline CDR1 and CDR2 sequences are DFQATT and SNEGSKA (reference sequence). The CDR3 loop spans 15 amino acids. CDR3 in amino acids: CSASPRLFDYNEQFF. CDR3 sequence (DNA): TGCAGTGCGAGTCCCCGACTATTTGACTACAATGAGCAGTTCTTC.